This paragraph reports one T cell receptor (beta chain). This sample was included in a study of technical replicates of blood from a few donors. The protocol was immunoSEQ multiplex PCR, while the TCRdb copy is restricted to in-frame clones and leaves out a portion. The data show around 79,000 clones, with over 75% seen just once and 0.25% held by the top ten. Trimming shortened V by 4 bases and J by 4 bases, and 10 bases separated the two germline ends. Germline V CDR1 and CDR2: SGHTA, FQGNSA. The CDR3 runs 13 residues. The chain employs TRBV7-2 and TRBJ1-2; possible D gene TRBD1, 6 bases. The clonotype was recovered from a human donor in good health. The sequenced sample consisted of T cells isolated from PBMCs. This CDR3 reads CASSSGQFYGYTF. The CDR3, as DNA: TGTGCCAGCAGCTCTGGACAGTTCTATGGCTACACCTTC.